Listed here is a single TCR beta chain. Its antigen is currently not known. Base qualities are not provided; no much larger clone lies one nucleotide away. Separate from the roughly 650-subject first cohort, the validation cohort of over 90 subjects was the group to which the donors belonged. CDR1 LGHNA and CDR2 YNFKEQ are derived from the germline V gene. The CDR3 runs 17 residues from the cysteine to the phenylalanine. The sequence is cut down to CDR3 DNA, 51 bases in frame from base 1. Trimming takes 2 bases off V and 4 bases off J; junction bases not matched to a gene: 7. This record comes from a study of cytomegalovirus exposure and HLA in healthy donors listed by TCRdb under 2017. Regarding the research as a whole: The 650 to 800 repertoires of the first cohort and the approximately 130 validation repertoires were produced on the same platform, according to a later analysis. Along with the approximately 620-subject first cohort, a separate validation cohort of over a hundred different subjects was used. The aim of the study was to test whether cataloging public T cell receptors could identify signatures of past pathogen exposure. To predict cytomegalovirus infection status, the study brought together high-throughput TCR immunosequencing, statistical association of individual TCRs with disease status, and machine learning. Study-level results and caveats: The classifier was reported to diagnose cytomegalovirus status with high specificity and sensitivity in both the original and validation cohorts. The authors suggested that the approach could potentially be extended to other disease states and immunological phenotypes. Three of the identified cytomegalovirus-associated TCR beta chains were confirmed in vitro to be specific for cytomegalovirus antigens. A later analysis had no HLA typing for the validation cohort, so co-occurrence there was scored across all 110 or so repertoires. Of the cluster scores, roughly 95% were above 0 in a later analysis, which found that TCRs clustered in the first cohort also tended to co-occur in the 90 to 150 validation repertoires. The study listed 150 to 200 TCR beta chains as associated with cytomegalovirus. Most TCR sequences were observed very rarely across donors, whereas some public TCRs were present in many individuals.

The library was prepared using the immunoSEQ multiplex PCR assay. Per the original workflow: A statistical classification framework was built to diagnose cytomegalovirus status from the catalog of TCR beta chain sequences. The clones in this table, taken by TCRdb from immuneACCESS, are in-frame only. Not every clone is retained; where verified, under half of the shortfall comes from an unresolved V gene, and the cause of the rest is unknown. V, J and clone size derive from that table, while D and trimming were established from the DNA sequence. The sample contains about 130,000 clones, under 90% of them found a single time. About 2% of the sample rests with the top ten.

The chain uses TRBV4-2 and TRBJ2-7; a stretch of 14 junction bases matches TRBD2. Input material: PBMCs. This clonotype was obtained from a woman aged 18-29 years in good health and CMV-seronegative. The nucleotides are TGTGCCAGCAGCCAAACCGGGACTAGCGGGAGAATGTACGAGCAGTACTTC. Protein translation: CASSQTGTSGRMYEQYF.